These 32 T cell receptor beta chains were all obtained from the same sample, sequenced in a study of CD8+CD57+ T cells in acquired aplastic anemia. Individuals selected for sequencing had exhibited CD8+CD57+ cell expansion on flow cytometry. Template material for TCR beta VDJ and CDR3 profiling consisted of genomic DNA. TCRdb reanalysed the reads using MiXCR and keeps one entry per CDR3 protein. The profile shows fewer than 85,000 distinct CDR3 sequences, about 70% of them singletons. Material for sequencing was sorted CD4+, CD8+, or CD8+CD57+ T cells (not recorded which) from PBMCs. The receptors derive from a human donor with aplastic anemia.

Comment on this clonotype: The missing conserved phenylalanine or tryptophan at the end of this CDR3 makes a read error likely. This rearrangement joins TRBV29-1 to TRBJ1-2; D possibly corresponds to TRBD1 (5 bases). The CDR3 is 10 residues long. Germline V gives CDR1 SQVTM, CDR2 ANQGSEA. The ends were cut back, 6 bases at V and 6 bases at J, with 8 bases in the middle. In DNA, the CDR3 is TGCAGCGTCGACAGTAATGGCTACACCTCC. Protein product: CSVDSNGYTS.

The rearrangement links TRBV7-2 to TRBJ2-3, with 13 bases that match TRBD2. The CDR3 totals 17 residues. V gave up 0 bases and J gave up 8 bases; unmatched junction bases: 8. Germline V CDR1 and CDR2: SGHTA, FQGNSA. The CDR3 bases are TGTGCCAGCAGCTTAGCGCGACTAGCGGGGGGCTATGGTACGCAGTATTTT. Translated, it gives CASSLARLAGGYGTQYF.

This clonotype was detected only once. The CDR3 loop reads CASMGLNYGYTF. The CDR3 DNA reads TGTGCCAGCATGGGCCTTAACTATGGCTACACCTTC. The chain combines TRBV9 with TRBJ1-2; D uncertain. Germline V gene sequence: CDR1 SGDLS, CDR2 YYNGEE. Deletions cut 6 bases from V and 1 base from J, with 7 bases between. CDR3 length equals 12 residues.

With regard to this clonotype: Germline is not matched at one junction end, which may reflect a read error. This chain uses TRBV20-1 with TRBJ1-1; the match to TRBD1 covers 8 bases. Germline CDR1 and CDR2: DFQATT and SNEGSKA (reference sequence). This CDR3 is built from 12 residues. The CDR3 reads CSARGQGAWPFF. The CDR3 DNA reads as TGCAGTGCTAGAGGGCAGGGGGCTTGGCCCTTTTTT.

This clonotype was recorded a few times. The chain joins TRBV10-3 to TRBJ2-5; 8 bases align to TRBD1. Germline V gene lookup returns CDR1 ENHRY and CDR2 SYGVKD. With V trimmed by 9 bases and J by 3 bases, 6 bases remained unmatched. The CDR3 contains 13 residues. CDR3 DNA sequence: TGTGCCATACAGGGGGTGGGGGAAGAGACCCAGTACTTC. Its translation: CAIQGVGEETQYF.

V usage is TRBV29-1 and J usage is TRBJ2-1; D is perhaps TRBD2 (6 bases). The length of the CDR3 is 14 residues. V shed 1 base and J shed 8 bases, with 15 bases lying between them. Germline loops: CDR1 SQVTM, CDR2 ANQGSEA. The chain's CDR3 is CSVEGGIGTYEQFF. The CDR3 bases are TGCAGCGTTGAAGGGGGAATAGGGACTTATGAGCAGTTCTTC.

This clonotype was recorded at least ten times. The chain has TRBV2 and TRBJ2-7; D call uncertain. The CDR3 sequence is 10 residues long. Per germline, CDR1 SNHLY and CDR2 FYNNEI. The V and J ends lost 8 bases and 5 bases respectively, with 7 bases between them. The CDR3 here is CASGVDEQYF. As DNA, the CDR3 is TGTGCCAGCGGGGTGGACGAGCAGTACTTC.

The chain recombines TRBV19 with TRBJ2-1; D is ambiguous. This CDR3 has 10 amino acids. The V gene lost 10 bases and the J gene lost 4 bases, with 5 bases spanning the gap. The germline CDR1 and CDR2 sequences are LNHDA and SQIVND (reference sequence). This CDR3 is CATSYNEQFF. The CDR3 coding sequence is TGTGCCACTTCGTACAATGAGCAGTTCTTC.

This clonotype came up many times. The chain combines TRBV11-2 with TRBJ1-3, with D uncertain. CDR1 and CDR2 from the germline V gene are SGHAT and FQNNGV. V gave up 4 bases and J gave up 0 bases, with 13 bases separating them. The CDR3 is 16 amino acids. The chain's CDR3 is CASSSYKSSSGNTIYF. The CDR3 bases are TGTGCCAGCAGCTCCTATAAGTCAAGCTCTGGAAACACCATATATTTT.

The chain recombines TRBV5-4 with TRBJ1-2; D gene ambiguous. Germline V gene data show CDR1 as SGHNT and CDR2 as YYREEE (reference sequence). This CDR3 region has 14 residues. Trimming stripped 6 bases from V and 7 bases from J, with 19 bases between. The CDR3 DNA reads as TGTGCCAGCATCAGCGATTCCGCAATCGGTGGCTACACCTTC. It translates to CASISDSAIGGYTF.

V usage is TRBV20-1 and J usage is TRBJ2-7; D might be TRBD1 (6 bases). Germline V gene lookup returns CDR1 DFQATT and CDR2 SNEGSKA (reference sequence). V shed 6 bases and J shed 0 bases, with 15 bases lying between them. CDR3 length: 14 residues. This CDR3 reads CSARQVRSSYEQYF. The CDR3 DNA sequence: TGCAGTGCCAGACAGGTGAGGAGCTCCTACGAGCAGTACTTC.

The V call is TRBV20-1, the J call TRBJ2-3; no reliable D call. V gave up 8 bases and J gave up 3 bases, with 9 bases separating them. The germline V gene encodes CDR1 DFQATT and CDR2 SNEGSKA (reference sequence). The CDR3 totals 11 residues. CDR3 residues: CSMDGTDTQYF. The CDR3 DNA reads TGCAGTATGGATGGTACAGATACGCAGTATTTT.

The V call is TRBV7-9, the J call TRBJ2-7, with unresolved D. Per the germline V gene, CDR1 is SEHNR and CDR2 is FQNEAQ (reference sequence). The CDR3 consists of 12 residues. Trimming removed 8 bases at V and 0 bases at J, with 8 bases between. The CDR3 DNA is TGTGCCAGCGGAGACGGCTCCTACGAGCAGTACTTC. This sequence encodes CASGDGSYEQYF.

The rearrangement uses TRBV6-1 and TRBJ2-3; 8 nucleotides line up with TRBD1. Germline CDR1 reads MNHNS; CDR2 reads SASEGT. The CDR3 spans 15 residues. V shed 6 bases and J 7 bases; nucleotides not matched to a gene: 12. DNA of the CDR3: TGTGCCAGCAGGGCCCGCCGGACAGGGCTTAATACGCAGTATTTT. Its translation is CASRARRTGLNTQYF.

The rearrangement joins TRBV2 to TRBJ1-6; 10 positions agree with TRBD1. V was clipped by 6 bases and J by 8 bases; unmatched bases: 4. CDR3 size: 14 residues. Germline CDR1 is SNHLY and CDR2 is FYNNEI. The CDR3 DNA is TGTGCCAGCAGCTCAGACAGGGGGCATTCACCCCTCCACTTT. Translated, it gives CASSSDRGHSPLHF.

The rearrangement links TRBV24-1 to TRBJ2-6; TRBD1 might be the D (6 bases). Trimming pared 1 base from V and 3 bases from J, leaving 15 bases between. Looked up from germline, CDR1 is KGHDR and CDR2 is SFDVKD. The CDR3 is made up of 18 amino acids. As DNA, the CDR3 is TGTGCCACCAGTGATTTTTGGGGGCCAATCAGTGGGGCCAACGTCCTGACTTTC. It yields the protein CATSDFWGPISGANVLTF.

The V call is TRBV9, the J call TRBJ1-1; perhaps TRBD1 as D (6 bases). Between the trimmed V and J ends, which lost 2 bases and 0 bases, there was a span of 8 bases. The CDR3 is 14 amino acids. Per germline, CDR1 SGDLS and CDR2 YYNGEE. The DNA of the CDR3 is TGTGCCAGCAGCGTGGGGGCGATGAACACTGAAGCTTTCTTT. Translation: CASSVGAMNTEAFF.

The rearrangement links TRBV15 to TRBJ2-5, with D tentatively TRBD1 or TRBD2 (5 bases each). The CDR3 extends over 15 amino acids. Germline V gene data show CDR1 as LNHNV and CDR2 as YYDKDF (reference sequence). The V end lost 0 bases, the J end lost 4 bases, and 12 bases lay between the germline ends. This CDR3 is CATSRDRGAIETQYF. DNA for the CDR3: TGTGCCACCAGCAGAGATAGAGGGGCCATAGAGACCCAGTACTTC. Looking up the rest from reference TRBV15 and TRBJ2-5 gives the full variable domain: DAMVIQNPRYQVTQFGKPVTLSCSQTLNHNVMYWYQQKSSQAPKLLFHYYDKDFNNEADTPDNFQSRRPNTSFCFLDIRSPGLGDTAMYLCATSRDRGAIETQYFGPGTRLLVL.

The chain links TRBV20-1 to TRBJ2-2; TRBD1 agrees at 7 bases. After removal of 6 bases from V and 4 bases from J, the junction contained 8 bases not matched to a gene. The germline V gene encodes CDR1 DFQATT and CDR2 SNEGSKA (reference sequence). This CDR3 is built from 14 residues. In DNA, the CDR3 is TGCAGTGCCTGGGACAGAGAGGGCACCGGGGAGCTGTTTTTT. It specifies CSAWDREGTGELFF.

The chain carries TRBV2 and TRBJ2-7, with 7 bases matching TRBD1. CDR3 length equals 11 residues. The V segment lost 6 bases and the J segment 7 bases; nucleotides outside the gene matches: 3. Germline V gives CDR1 SNHLY, CDR2 FYNNEI. Written as DNA, the CDR3 is TGTGCCAGCAGGTCAGGGGGTGAGCAGTACTTC. It translates to CASRSGGEQYF.

The table lists this clonotype with a few counts. This chain links TRBV7-8 with TRBJ2-3; D is unresolved. V dropped 3 bases and J dropped 3 bases, with 10 bases sitting between them. The CDR3 has 14 residues. CDR1 and CDR2 (germline): SGHVS, FQNEAQ. CDR3 loop: CASSLSASTDTQYF. CDR3 bases: TGTGCCAGCAGCTTGAGTGCCTCGACAGATACGCAGTATTTT.

The chain recombines TRBV2 with TRBJ2-5; D possibly corresponds to TRBD2 (6 bases). The germline gives CDR1 SNHLY, CDR2 FYNNEI. The ends were cut back, 6 bases at V and 9 bases at J, with 17 bases in the middle. The CDR3 contains 13 residues. The CDR3 here is CASRDTGGMAQYF. CDR3 coding DNA: TGTGCCAGCAGAGACACGGGCGGGATGGCCCAGTACTTC. The full variable domain, in which reference TRBV2 and TRBJ2-5 provide the parts outside the CDR3, is EPEVTQTPSHQVTQMGQEVILRCVPISNHLYFYWYRQILGQKVEFLVSFYNNEISEKSEIFDDQFSVERPDGSNFTLKIRSTKLEDSAMYFCASRDTGGMAQYFGPGTRLLVL.

The genes are TRBV20-1 and TRBJ2-7; D ambiguous. The CDR3 extends over 12 amino acids. CDR1 is DFQATT and CDR2 is SNEGSKA in the germline V gene (reference sequence). Trimming pared 6 bases from V and 5 bases from J, leaving 14 bases between. CDR3 nucleotide sequence: TGCAGTGCGTGGGGTACCGGCCACGAGCAGTACTTC. Translated: CSAWGTGHEQYF.

Details on this clonotype: The junction differs from germline at one of its ends, possibly a read error. This chain joins TRBV7-9 and TRBJ2-7; no clear D gene. CDR1 and CDR2 (germline): SEHNR, FQNEAQ (reference sequence). The CDR3 is 12 residues long. CDR3 nucleotide sequence: TGTGCCAACAGCTTAGTCAGGACGGAGCAGTACTTC. This encodes CANSLVRTEQYF.

The J gene is TRBJ2-7, the V gene TRBV7-6; 15 bases are shared with TRBD2. The V segment lost 5 bases and the J segment 3 bases; nucleotides outside the gene matches: 2. The length of the CDR3 is 15 residues. Germline V CDR1 and CDR2: SGHVS, FNYEAQ. CDR3 sequence reads: CASSEGLAGGYEQYF. The CDR3 coding sequence is TGTGCCAGCAGCGAGGGACTAGCGGGAGGCTACGAGCAGTACTTC.

The chain is built from TRBV7-9 and TRBJ1-1; D is ambiguous. The CDR3 has 12 residues. Germline lookup yields CDR1 SEHNR and CDR2 FQNEAQ (reference sequence). Trimming pared 5 bases from V and 1 base from J, leaving 5 bases between. The CDR3 DNA sequence: TGTGCCAGCAGCCCGAAGAACACTGAAGCTTTCTTT. Amino acids: CASSPKNTEAFF.

This chain uses TRBV7-8 with TRBJ1-2; D remains ambiguous. The CDR3 spans 15 residues. Germline CDR1 and CDR2: SGHVS and FQNEAQ. Trimming removed 9 bases at V and 4 bases at J, with 21 bases between. The CDR3 bases are TGTGCCAGTAGTGCAACTCTTGGGTCTCTCTATGGCTACACCTTC. Amino acids: CASSATLGSLYGYTF.

The chain uses TRBV24-1 and TRBJ1-1; D is uncertain. Germline V gene sequence: CDR1 KGHDR, CDR2 SFDVKD. Trimming stripped 12 bases from V and 4 bases from J, with 20 bases between. CDR3 length: 14 residues. Here the CDR3 reads CASSPGRSVTEAFF. CDR3 in DNA: TGTGCCTCCTCTCCAGGCAGGTCGGTCACTGAAGCTTTCTTT.

This clonotype turned up a few times. The chain couples TRBV7-3 to TRBJ1-6; D uncertain. The CDR3 consists of 12 residues. Trimming shortened V by 1 base and J by 10 bases, and 5 bases separated the two germline ends. Germline V CDR1 and CDR2: SGHTA, FQGTGA. In nucleotides, the CDR3 is TGTGCCAGCAGCTTAAACGGGTCACCCCTCCACTTT. This sequence encodes CASSLNGSPLHF.

This clonotype was seen more than once but under ten times. The chain employs TRBV2 and TRBJ2-3; perhaps D is TRBD1 or TRBD2 (6 bases each). The V gene's germline CDR1 is SNHLY and CDR2 FYNNEI. Trimming removed 8 bases at V and 0 bases at J, with 12 bases between. The CDR3 is 14 residues long. The CDR3 is CASRGTSSTDTQYF. The CDR3 nucleotides read TGTGCCAGCCGCGGGACATCTAGCACAGATACGCAGTATTTT.

This clonotype showed up just a few times. The chain combines TRBV13 with TRBJ2-7; D uncertain. The V end was cut by 0 bases, the J end by 4 bases, with 4 bases between. CDR1 is PRHDT, CDR2 FYEKMQ, per germline (reference sequence). The CDR3 is 12 amino acids. The CDR3 reads CASSLGQYEQYF. The CDR3 nucleotides are TGTGCCAGCAGCTTAGGACAGTACGAGCAGTACTTC. The whole variable domain, remainder taken from reference TRBV13 and TRBJ2-7, is AAGVIQSPRHLIKEKRETATLKCYPIPRHDTVYWYQQGPGQDPQFLISFYEKMQSDKGSIPDRFSAQQFSDYHSELNMSSLELGDSALYFCASSLGQYEQYFGPGTRLTVT.

Only a few counts were recorded for this clonotype. An end of the junction differs from the germline gene, which may be a read error. The V gene is TRBV7-7, the J gene TRBJ2-2; perhaps TRBD1 as D (5 bases). CDR1 is SSHAT, CDR2 FNYEAQ, per germline (reference sequence). The CDR3 loop spans 15 amino acids. In nucleotides, the CDR3 is TGTGCTAGCAGCTCCAGGGTAGGGAACACCGGGGAGCTGTTTTTT. This codes for CASSSRVGNTGELFF.